This entry lists 18 T cell receptor beta chains sequenced from one sample in a study of T cell responses to AZD1222 COVID-19 vaccine (dated by TCRdb to 2020 to 2023). The library was built by means of the immunoSEQ multiplex PCR assay. TCRdb limited this immuneACCESS table to in-frame rearrangements with V and J called. A share of clones is missing; checked studies link under half to unresolved V genes, and the rest is unexplained. The table for this sample lists some 100,000 clones; around 93% of them were counted only once. In total, the top ten clones hold approximately 7.9% of the sample. The sample's time point label is to be understood as: baseline before first vaccination. The sequencing here drew on peripheral blood, taken on day 0 of AZD1222 vaccination. The receptors come from an adult in good health.

The chain combines TRBV30 with TRBJ1-1; D gene ambiguous. CDR3 size: 12 residues. Trimming removed 0 bases from V and 5 bases from J, with 7 bases in between. Germline lookup yields CDR1 GTSNPN and CDR2 SVGIG (reference sequence). The CDR3 bases are TGTGCCTGGAGTGTAATGAGTACTGAAGCTTTCTTT. It translates to CAWSVMSTEAFF.

The DNA of the CDR3 is TGTGCCTGGACCCCCAGGAGCTCCTACAATGAGCAGTTCTTC. Protein sequence: CAWTPRSSYNEQFF. This sequence joins TRBV30 and TRBJ2-1; D call uncertain. The V end lost 4 bases, the J end lost 0 bases, and 10 bases lay between the germline ends. This CDR3 spans 14 amino acids. CDR1 and CDR2 from the germline V gene are GTSNPN and SVGIG (reference sequence).

The chain links TRBV6-1 to TRBJ1-5; no definite D call. From germline, CDR1 is MNHNS and CDR2 SASEGT. The length of the CDR3 is 12 residues. V was cut by 3 bases and J by 5 bases, with 5 bases left in between. CDR3 in amino acids: CASSEPDQPQHF. The CDR3 DNA reads TGTGCCAGCAGTGAGCCCGATCAGCCCCAGCATTTT.

CDR3 bases: TGTGCCTGGTCAGGGGGAGTCTATGGCTACACCTTC. This translates into CAWSGGVYGYTF. This chain connects TRBV30 to TRBJ1-2; 7 nucleotides agree with TRBD1. CDR3 length: 12 residues. Germline lookup yields CDR1 GTSNPN and CDR2 SVGIG (reference sequence). Trimming took 5 bases from V and 4 from J; bases not matched to a gene: 4.

The rearrangement joins TRBV2 to TRBJ2-7; the match to TRBD1 covers 8 bases. Germline CDR1 and CDR2: SNHLY and FYNNEI. This CDR3 comprises 15 residues. V trimming: 6 bases; J trimming: 3 bases; junction bases outside the gene matches: 10. The chain's CDR3 is CASRGSGGPRYEQYF. Written as DNA, the CDR3 is TGTGCCAGCAGAGGATCAGGGGGCCCCCGCTACGAGCAGTACTTC.

The chain carries TRBV12-3 or TRBV12-4 and TRBJ2-2; perhaps TRBD1 as D (5 bases). This CDR3 spans 13 amino acids. The V end was cut by 5 bases, the J end by 2 bases, with 6 bases between. DNA for the CDR3: TGTGCCAGCAGTGGACAAAACACCGGGGAGCTGTTTTTT. Translation gives CASSGQNTGELFF.

This rearrangement joins TRBV7-6 to TRBJ2-7; D possibly corresponds to TRBD1 (6 bases). With 0 bases removed from V and 3 bases from J, the gap between germline ends came to 9 bases. The CDR3 runs to 14 residues. Germline CDR1 is SGHVS and CDR2 is FNYEAQ. The DNA of the CDR3 is TGTGCCAGCAGCTTAGCGACACAGGGCTACGAGCAGTACTTC. Its translation is CASSLATQGYEQYF.

This clone has a single count. The gene calls are TRBV27 and TRBJ2-1; TRBD2 matches at 11 bases. The ends lost 5 bases at V and 8 bases at J; junction bases unmatched: 8. Germline V gene sequence: CDR1 MNHEY, CDR2 SMNVEV (reference sequence). This CDR3 contains 15 residues. In DNA form, the CDR3 reads TGTGCCAGCAGTCCTCGACTAGCGGGGTTGCATGAGCAGTTCTTC. Translated, it gives CASSPRLAGLHEQFF.

The J gene is TRBJ2-4, the V gene TRBV6-1; 7 bases are shared with TRBD1. The germline gives CDR1 MNHNS, CDR2 SASEGT. The CDR3 length is 14 residues. V dropped 5 bases and J dropped 6; count of bases not matched to a gene: 7. CDR3 region: CASSSGTALNIQYF. CDR3 in DNA: TGTGCCAGCAGTTCCGGGACAGCTTTAAACATTCAGTACTTC.

This rearrangement joins TRBV5-1 to TRBJ1-6, with 7 bases that match TRBD1. The V gene end was trimmed by 6 bases and the J gene end by 7 bases; junction bases not matched to a gene: 7. In germline, CDR1 is SGHRS, CDR2 YFSETQ. The CDR3 extends over 14 amino acids. CDR3 coding DNA: TGCGCCAGCAACACCGGGACAGACAATTCACCCCTCCACTTT. It specifies CASNTGTDNSPLHF.

This clone was seen once. This sample includes further DNA sequences coding for the same CDR3. CDR3 bases: TGTGCCAGCAGCCTTCAAGGGGGGACTGAAGCTTTCTTT. Translated: CASSLQGGTEAFF. The V call is TRBV3-1 (or the pseudogene TRBV3-2), the J call TRBJ1-1; D perhaps matches TRBD1 (6 bases). CDR1 and CDR2 (germline): LGHDT, YNNKEL (reference sequence). The germline V and J ends were trimmed by 4 bases and 5 bases, with 11 bases remaining between them. This CDR3 spans 13 amino acids.

This clone was observed once. V gene TRBV3-1 (or the pseudogene TRBV3-2) combines with J gene TRBJ1-1, with 7 bases identical to TRBD1. Germline V CDR1 and CDR2: LGHDT, YNNKEL (reference sequence). V was pared by 4 bases and J by 2 bases, with 4 bases of the junction left unmatched. This CDR3 region has 14 residues. Here the CDR3 DNA reads TGTGCCAGCAGCCCGAGACAGGGCAACACTGAAGCTTTCTTT. This encodes CASSPRQGNTEAFF.

The chain links TRBV10-3 to TRBJ1-5, with 11 positions matching TRBD1. Germline CDR1 is ENHRY and CDR2 is SYGVKD. Losses at the gene ends were 5 bases for V and 2 bases for J; bases not matched to a gene: 11. CDR3 length: 18 amino acids. The CDR3 reads CAISTGGQGVVGNQPQHF. The CDR3 DNA sequence: TGTGCCATCAGTACCGGGGGACAGGGGGTGGTGGGCAATCAGCCCCAGCATTTT.

The V call is TRBV4-1, the J call TRBJ2-1; D gene ambiguous. The CDR3 runs 17 residues. Germline V lookup: CDR1 MGHRA, CDR2 YSYEKL. V gave up 1 base and J gave up 5 bases, with 18 bases separating them. The DNA for the CDR3 is TGCGCCAGCAGCCAAGTCTCCTCTAGAGGAACTAACAATGAGCAGTTCTTC. As protein: CASSQVSSRGTNNEQFF.

The rearrangement links TRBV6-5 to TRBJ2-3; D unclear. The germline V and J ends were trimmed by 0 bases and 1 base, with 11 bases remaining between them. The CDR3 contains 16 residues. Germline lookup yields CDR1 MNHEY and CDR2 SVGAGI. CDR3 region: CASSYSSGRGTDTQYF. CDR3 sequence (DNA): TGTGCCAGCAGTTACTCGTCCGGGCGCGGCACAGATACGCAGTATTTT.

The V and J genes are TRBV3-1 (or the pseudogene TRBV3-2) and TRBJ2-5; no firm D call. V lost 4 bases and J lost 5, with 14 bases in between. Germline values: CDR1 LGHDT, CDR2 YNNKEL (reference sequence). This CDR3 contains 14 residues. The CDR3 DNA reads as TGTGCCAGCAGCCCCTGGCGGTTGGGGGAGACCCAGTACTTC. Protein sequence: CASSPWRLGETQYF.

V usage is TRBV29-1 and J usage is TRBJ2-1, with 11 positions matching TRBD2. Germline V gene lookup returns CDR1 SQVTM and CDR2 ANQGSEA. The CDR3 spans 13 residues. V lost 4 bases and J lost 8; bases outside the gene matches: 4. The CDR3 spells CSVGLAGTDEQFF. CDR3 nucleotides: TGCAGCGTTGGACTAGCGGGGACCGATGAGCAGTTCTTC.

The chain links TRBV2 to TRBJ2-2; D is unclear. V was cut by 3 bases and J by 1 base, with 12 bases left in between. Germline V CDR1 and CDR2: SNHLY, FYNNEI. This CDR3 region has 16 residues. This CDR3 is CASSEYGVENTGELFF. CDR3 sequence (DNA): TGTGCCAGCAGTGAGTACGGCGTCGAGAACACCGGGGAGCTGTTTTTT.